The T cell receptor (beta chain) described here comes from a study of cytomegalovirus exposure and HLA in healthy donors. Study in general: The same platform used for the 666 first-cohort repertoires was also used for the 90 to 150 validation repertoires, as a later analysis reported. Study results and caveats: Investigators reported approximately 150 TCR beta chains as tied to cytomegalovirus. Most TCRs appeared rarely, but some public TCRs recurred in many donors.

V shed 3 bases and J 2 bases; nucleotides not matched to a gene: 6. This CDR3 has 16 amino acids. The germline gives CDR1 MGHRA, CDR2 YSYEKL. Method: immunoSEQ multiplex PCR; TCRdb's copy keeps in-frame clones and lacks some. The repertoire holds 140,000 to 150,000 clones, with roughly 87% as singletons. To note about this clone: The antigen remains undetermined.

Sample: PBMCs. The chain couples TRBV4-1 to TRBJ1-3; 8 bases fit TRBD1. The sequence came from a man aged 18-30 years in good health and CMV-seropositive. The CDR3 sequence: CASSQTRGLAGNTIYF. CDR3 in DNA: TGCGCCAGCAGCCAGACCAGGGGGCTTGCTGGAAACACCATATATTTT.